This T cell receptor beta chain was identified during a study of OX40 agonist ivuxolimab in advanced cancers. Broadly, across the study: The costimulatory receptor OX40 (CD134) was targeted by ivuxolimab, a fully human IgG2 agonistic monoclonal antibody. The paper reports the monotherapy dose-escalation portion (N ≈ 50 patients) of the phase I ivuxolimab trial. The dose-escalation cohort was about 87% male with a mean age of roughly 62 years, ranging from about 23 to 85. Three dose-escalation patients achieved partial responses, one with hepatocellular carcinoma and two with cutaneous melanoma. Intravenous ivuxolimab was administered to patients every 2 weeks at six dose levels: 0.01, 0.1, 0.3, 1.5, 3 and 10 mg/kg. Peripheral TCRbeta sequencing aimed to test whether ivuxolimab altered TCR sequence diversity and caused clonal T-cell expansion. Among the 52 dose-escalation patients, about 20 had hepatocellular carcinoma, approximately 15 melanoma, 9 renal cell carcinoma and 9 head and neck cancer. Prior anti-PD-1, anti-PD-L1 or anti-CTLA-4 therapy was permitted, and checkpoint inhibitors had been received by under 50% of dose-escalation patients.

Genomic DNA was extracted from sorted cells for sequencing of the TCRbeta CDR3 region. TCRbeta CDR3 regions were sequenced using the immunoSEQ Assay. In its TCRdb copy, this immuneACCESS table keeps in-frame sequences only and misses some clones. Where compared with another copy, unresolved V genes explain less than half of these, and the others have no known cause. The sample table contains about 99,000 clones; only one count was recorded for around 96% of them. The ten largest make up around 2% of the sample. In the case of this clone: The clone's antigen remains unknown. Per-base quality was not reported, and no clone a single base away is much larger than it.

Inclusive of the bounding cysteine and phenylalanine, the CDR3 is 18 residues long. Only the CDR3 DNA stays, 54 bases, in frame from base 1. According to the germline V gene, CDR1 reads MGHRA and CDR2 reads YSYEKL. Relative to germline, V is missing 1 base and J is missing 2 bases, with 11 bases of the junction outside any gene match. The trial excluded patients who had a history of autoimmune disease or who were on systemic immunosuppression. Peripheral blood for TCR sequencing was collected from all dose cohorts at baseline, on cycle 4 day 1, and on cycle 7 day 1. Samples were obtained from an open-label, multicenter, first-in-human phase I dose-escalation trial of ivuxolimab. Adults with locally advanced or metastatic head and neck squamous cell, hepatocellular, melanoma or renal cell carcinoma were enrolled in the trial. Before TCR sequencing, CD4+ T cells and CD8+ T cells from peripheral blood were sorted into separate populations.

General findings and caveats noted by the study authors: After ivuxolimab, expanded clones were on average more numerous among CD8+ T cells than among CD4+ T cells. Clonal expansion of both CD4+ and CD8+ blood T cells was observed from baseline to week 6 at doses 0.1 to 3.0 mg/kg. The antigen specificity of the peripheral T cells that underwent clonal expansion was not determined. In partial responders in the 0.1-3.0 mg/kg groups, normalized peripheral clonal expansion was found to be among the lowest, especially among CD8+ T cells. Low levels of normalized T-cell clonal expansion were also seen in some patients who did not respond.

The sequences come from CD4+ or CD8+ T cells sorted from blood, collected in a trial of the OX40 agonist ivuxolimab. This sequence was found in an adult with an advanced solid tumor such as melanoma, head and neck, liver or kidney cancer. The chain employs TRBV4-1 and TRBJ1-2, and 9 junctional nucleotides match TRBD1. The nucleotide sequence reads TGCGCCAGCAGCCAAGCCGGGACAGGGATGAGTCAGAACTATGGCTACACCTTC. The translation is CASSQAGTGMSQNYGYTF.